This TCR beta chain emerged from a study of T cell responses to AZD1222 COVID-19 vaccine. Findings and caveats of the study: Among AZD1222 vaccinees, only six or seven were seropositive at baseline. It should be noted that donors were predominantly white British and more often female, and clonal diversity was possibly underestimated.

Between the trimmed V and J ends, which lost 5 bases and 8 bases, there was a span of 18 bases. CDR3 size: 15 residues. Germline loops: CDR1 MNHEY, CDR2 SVGAGI. Concerning this clone: As yet, its antigen is unknown.

Assay used: immunoSEQ multiplex PCR; TCRdb lists only in-frame clones, some missing. The sample shows about 140,000 clones, approximately 93% of them seen only once. The genes are TRBV6-5 and TRBJ1-4, with D possibly matching TRBD1 (5 bases). This specimen consisted of peripheral blood, obtained on day 0 of MenACWY control vaccination. This TCR was sampled from an adult in good health. The CDR3, as DNA: TGTGCCAGCAGTCAAACCGGGACCCTTAAGGAAAAACTGTTTTTT. It translates to CASSQTGTLKEKLFF.